This T cell receptor (beta chain) stems from a study of siplizumab effects on memory and regulatory T cells (dated by TCRdb to between 2019 and 2020). Some background on the complete study: The study looked at the effect of siplizumab, an anti-CD2 antibody, on alloreactive T-cell subsets in allogeneic mixed lymphocyte reactions made from human PBMCs. The paper as a whole reports these results and caveats: For roughly 75-96% of proliferating CD4+ or CD8+ clones, no naive or memory phenotype could be assigned. Siplizumab significantly lowered the cumulative frequency of alloreactive sequences that could be traced to unstimulated CD4+ memory T cells. Unstimulated naive T cells appeared to be more diverse than memory T cells, and naive cells seemed to make a substantial contribution to the alloresponse. Because sequences at frequencies below about 10^-5 were poorly captured, only a minor fraction of alloreactive clones could be mapped back to unstimulated subsets. In reactions with siplizumab, an average of about 75% of mappable alloreactive CD4+ clones were Treg-derived, compared with 25% to 30% in control reactions. Whether proliferating Tregs from siplizumab cultures actually had suppressive function was not functionally confirmed.

Reading from cysteine to phenylalanine, the CDR3 counts 13 amino acids. The sequence is cut down to CDR3 DNA, 39 bases in frame from base 1. V ends up 6 bases short and J 3 bases short, with an unmatched junction base count of 4. CDR1 and CDR2 are drawn from the germline V gene: SGHRS, YFSETQ. Sorted unstimulated T cells and proliferating T cells recovered from mixed lymphocyte reactions underwent TCRbeta CDR3 sequencing. Fresh whole blood from more than 9 HLA-typed healthy donors served as the source for isolating PBMCs. Unstimulated CD4+ regulatory T cells were FACS-sorted to map the origin of alloreactive clones. The library was prepared using the immunoSEQ multiplex PCR assay. Around 100,000 TCR templates per sample were assayed by the deep sequencing platform. Genomic DNA extracted from sorted T cells was used for TCRbeta CDR3 sequencing. The authors' analysis ran thus. The R programming language was used for clonal analysis of the TCRbeta CDR3 data. Alloreactive CD4+ and CD8+ clones were identified by comparing unstimulated samples to CFSE-low samples taken after the reaction. By matching sequences to the repertoires of sorted unstimulated Treg and non-Treg cells, each alloreactive CD4+ clone was assigned a regulatory or non-regulatory origin. TCRdb stores this immuneACCESS table with in-frame sequences only. Part of the clones is absent; in the studies checked, under half of the shortfall reflects unresolved V genes, and no reason is known for the rest. From that table come the V and J calls and clone size; the DNA was used to work out D and trimming. The sample table shows more than 85,000 clones, and roughly nine tenths are seen once. The ten largest make up 0.55% to 0.95% of the sample.

In the case of this clone: This receptor's antigen is unknown. The sample holds no much larger clone one base away, and base qualities are not on file.

The material sequenced was Tregs sorted from blood. The chain couples TRBV5-1 to TRBJ2-5; TRBD1 fits 8 bases in the junction. This receptor was identified in a human donor in good health. This receptor has the CDR3 CASTTGGEETQYF. The DNA is TGCGCCAGCACTACAGGGGGAGAAGAGACCCAGTACTTC.